This TCR beta chain is from a study of beta chain features in type 1 diabetes. At the level of the study: Healthy donors and patients showed comparable age, gender and cell yields. Points from the study as a whole: Insertions were fewer and deletions more numerous at VDJ junctions in type 1 diabetes patients. Across all four CD4+ subsets, people with type 1 diabetes showed modestly shorter TCRB CDR3s. Healthy donors had naive, central memory and Treg TCRB repertoires that appeared less similar than those seen among patients.

The V and J ends lost 5 bases and 3 bases respectively, with 10 bases between them. This CDR3 spans 13 amino acids. Germline values: CDR1 SGHRS, CDR2 YFSETQ. Reverse transcribing all isolated RNA meant expressed TCRB transcripts were sequenced. TCRdb's copy holds only in-frame clones and misses some; the assay was immunoSEQ multiplex PCR. This sample carries roughly 400,000 clones, approximately 14% of them seen once, and the ten largest clones take roughly 0.033%. In regard to this clone: The antigen is not known.

The receptor comes from a man under 40 in good health. Source material: naive CD4+ T cells from blood. V and J are TRBV5-1 and TRBJ2-3; a weak D match, TRBD2 (5 bases). The CDR3 DNA follows: TGCGCCAGCAGAGAGACTACAACAGATACGCAGTATTTT. Its translation is CASRETTTDTQYF.